Many counts were recorded for the clone carrying this T cell receptor (beta chain). The target antigen is unknown. These data originate in a study of T cells in Graves' hyperthyroidism and ophthalmopathy. CDR1 and CDR2 (germline): LNHDA, SQIVND (reference sequence). Unmatched junction bases numbered 5, after V lost 4 bases and J lost 6 bases. The CDR3 length is 14 residues. Regions amplified from RNA transcripts were the TCR beta CDR3 regions. TCR CDR3 underwent first-round RT-PCR with the HTBI primer set. TCRdb processed the multiplex PCR reads anew with MiXCR; each CDR3 protein has one entry. The sample contains a few hundred thousand distinct CDR3 sequences, roughly 50% of which appear only once. Study-wide results and limits: Among clonotypes expanded in thyroid above 0.001, most were also found in blood.

The chain joins TRBV19 to TRBJ1-5, with TRBD1 identical over 8 bases. This TCR was sampled from a woman under 30 with Graves' hyperthyroidism. The sequencing sample was made of peripheral blood or thyroid tissue (not recorded which). The CDR3 region has the DNA TGTGCCAGTAGTACAGGGGGCGCGATTCAGCCCCAGCATTTT. Translating it yields CASSTGGAIQPQHF.